This TCR beta chain was sequenced in a study of cytomegalovirus exposure and HLA in healthy donors. This CDR3 spans 13 amino acids. Looked up from germline, CDR1 is MNHNS and CDR2 is SASEGT. With 3 bases removed from V and 5 bases from J, the gap between germline ends came to 10 bases. Only a few counts were recorded for this clone. Researchers ran the PCR with 60 Vbeta and 13 Jbeta primers. Generated by immunoSEQ multiplex PCR, the TCRdb table keeps only in-frame clones and is missing some. Of hundreds of thousands of clones listed, approximately 83% are singletons. This sequence originates from a boy aged 2-15 years in good health and CMV-seronegative. The material sequenced was PBMCs. The chain carries TRBV6-1 and TRBJ1-1; weak D call: TRBD1 (5 bases). The CDR3 here is CASSEGGRTEAFF. The CDR3, as DNA: TGTGCCAGCAGTGAGGGGGGGAGGACTGAAGCTTTCTTT.